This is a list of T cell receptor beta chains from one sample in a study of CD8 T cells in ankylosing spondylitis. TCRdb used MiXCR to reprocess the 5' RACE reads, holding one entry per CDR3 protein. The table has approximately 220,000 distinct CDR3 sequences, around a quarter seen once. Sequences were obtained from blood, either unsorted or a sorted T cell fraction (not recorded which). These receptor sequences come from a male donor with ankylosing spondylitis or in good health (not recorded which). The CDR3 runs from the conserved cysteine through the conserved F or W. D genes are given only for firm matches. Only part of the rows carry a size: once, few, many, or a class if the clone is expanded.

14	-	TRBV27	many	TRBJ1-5	TGTGCCAGCAGTGCCAGGGTAGGCGGGCAGCCCCAGCATTTT	CASSARVGGQPQHF
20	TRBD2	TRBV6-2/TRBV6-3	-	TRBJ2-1	TGTGCCAGCAGTTACTCGGGACGAGGGCAGCGGGGGAGCTCCTACAATGAGCAGTTCTTC	CASSYSGRGQRGSSYNEQFF
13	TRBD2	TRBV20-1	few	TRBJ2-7	TGCAGTGCTAGTGTGGCGGGAGGCACCGAGCAGTACTTC	CSASVAGGTEQYF
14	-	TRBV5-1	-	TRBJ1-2	TGCGCCAGCAGCTTGAATTCGGGGGGGCACGGCTACACCTTC	CASSLNSGGHGYTF
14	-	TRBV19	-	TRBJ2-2	TGTGCCAGTAGTATTTCTTCCCGGGGCGGGGAGCTGTTTTTT	CASSISSRGGELFF
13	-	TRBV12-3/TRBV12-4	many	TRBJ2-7	TGTGCCAGCATGAGGGGTTCGGCCTACGAGCAGTACTTC	CASMRGSAYEQYF
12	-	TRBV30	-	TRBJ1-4	TGTGCCTGGAGTGTGGGCAACGAAAAACTGTTTTTT	CAWSVGNEKLFF
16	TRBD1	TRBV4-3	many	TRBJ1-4	TGCGCCAGCAGCCGATGGACAGGGGGCGACTTGAAAAAACTGTTTTTT	CASSRWTGGDLKKLFF
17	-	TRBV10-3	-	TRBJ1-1	TGTGCCGTCCGACGAAGTTCTGGCGAGGGGATGAACACTGAAGCTTTCTTT	CAVRRSSGEGMNTEAFF
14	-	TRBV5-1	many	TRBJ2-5	TGCGCCAGCAGCTTGGGACTAGACCAAGAGACCCAGTACTTC	CASSLGLDQETQYF
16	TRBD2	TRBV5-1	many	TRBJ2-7	TGCGCCAGCAGCCCGCCCGGTCTAGCGGGAGCCCACGAGCAGTACTTC	CASSPPGLAGAHEQYF
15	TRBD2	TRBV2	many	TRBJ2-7	TGTGCCAGCAGTGGCGGGAGCCTAGGTCGGGAGGAGCAGTACTTC	CASSGGSLGREEQYF
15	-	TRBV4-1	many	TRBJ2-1	TGCGCCAGCAGCCAAGACGGGACTCCCTGGAATGAGCAGTTCTTC	CASSQDGTPWNEQFF
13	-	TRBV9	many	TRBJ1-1	TGTGCCAGCAGCCGGGGGGGGAACACTGAAGCTTTCTTT	CASSRGGNTEAFF
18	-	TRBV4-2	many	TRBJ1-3	TGTGCCAGCAGCCAAGACGGGCGCCGCTCGGGACAAGGAAACACCATATATTTT	CASSQDGRRSGQGNTIYF
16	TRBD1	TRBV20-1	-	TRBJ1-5	TGCAGTGCTAGTCCCTTCACCGGGACAGGGAGTCAGCCCCAGCATTTT	CSASPFTGTGSQPQHF
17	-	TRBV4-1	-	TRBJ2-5	TGCGCCAGCAGCCAAGTTGCGTCAGGGGCAGGTTGGGAGACCCAGTACTTC	CASSQVASGAGWETQYF
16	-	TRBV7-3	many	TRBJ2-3	TGTGCCAGCAGCCGAGGGGAAACTCGAGGGACAGATACGCAGTATTTT	CASSRGETRGTDTQYF
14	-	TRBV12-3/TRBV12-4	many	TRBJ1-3	TGTGCCAGCAGGATTGGGGCCTCTGGAAACACCATATATTTT	CASRIGASGNTIYF
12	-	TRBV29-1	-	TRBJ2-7	TGCAGCGTCGATGGAGGGGTCGGCGAGCAGTACTTC	CSVDGGVGEQYF
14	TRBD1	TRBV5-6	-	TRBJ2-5	TGTGCCAGCAGCCGAGGACAGGGACAAGAGACCCAGTACTTC	CASSRGQGQETQYF
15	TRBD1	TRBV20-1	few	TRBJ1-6	TGCAGTGCTAGACTTCCGGGACAGGGACATTCACCCCTCCACTTT	CSARLPGQGHSPLHF
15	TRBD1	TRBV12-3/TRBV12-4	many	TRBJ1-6	TGTGCCAGCAGTTTGAGGACAGGGGGTAATTCACCCCTCCACTTT	CASSLRTGGNSPLHF
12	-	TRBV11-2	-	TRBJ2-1	TGTGCCAGCAGCTTAAAGGGGAGTGAGCAGTTCTTC	CASSLKGSEQFF
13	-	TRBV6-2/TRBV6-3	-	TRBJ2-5	TGTGCCAGCAGTCCAGGGGAGGTCGTGACCCAGTACTTC	CASSPGEVVTQYF
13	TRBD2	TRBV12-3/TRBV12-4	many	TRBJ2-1	TGTGGCTCTGCGGGCGGGGGGATTGGTGAGCAGTTCTTC	CGSAGGGIGEQFF
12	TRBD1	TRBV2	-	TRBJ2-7	TGTGCCAGCAGTCGGACAGGGAACGAGCAGTACTTC	CASSRTGNEQYF
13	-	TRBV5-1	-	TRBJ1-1	TGCGCCAGCAGCGGGCAGGGAGGAACTGAAGCTTTCTTT	CASSGQGGTEAFF
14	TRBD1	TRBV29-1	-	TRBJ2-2	TGCAGCGTTGAGGGGACAGGGGCCGCCGGGGAGCTGTTTTTT	CSVEGTGAAGELFF
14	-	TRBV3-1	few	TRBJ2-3	TGTGCCAGCAGCGTGACAGGTAGCACAGATACGCAGTATTTT	CASSVTGSTDTQYF
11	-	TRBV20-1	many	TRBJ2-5	TGCAGTGCCGAAGGAAAAAAGACCCAGTACTTC	CSAEGKKTQYF
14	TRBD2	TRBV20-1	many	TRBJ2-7	TGCAGTGCTAGAGTAGGGACTAGCTCCCACGAGCAGTACTTC	CSARVGTSSHEQYF
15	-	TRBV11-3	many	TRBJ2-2	TGTGCCAGCAGCTATGGGACGAGCAATACCGGGGAGCTGTTTTTT	CASSYGTSNTGELFF
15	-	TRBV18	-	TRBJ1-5	TGTGCCAGCTCATCCGGGACAACTAGCAATCAGCCCCAGCATTTT	CASSSGTTSNQPQHF
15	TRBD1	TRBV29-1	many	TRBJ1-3	TGCAGCGTTGGCTGGGACAGAAACTCTGGAAACACCATATATTTT	CSVGWDRNSGNTIYF
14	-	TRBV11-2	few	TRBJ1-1	TGTGCCAGCGCGTCCGGGTCGGAAGGCACTGAAGCTTTCTTT	CASASGSEGTEAFF
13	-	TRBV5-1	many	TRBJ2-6	TGCGCCAGCAGCTCGGATCCCCACAACGTCCTGACTTTC	CASSSDPHNVLTF
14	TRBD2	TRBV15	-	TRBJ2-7	TGTGCCACCAGCTTTAGCGGGAGTCAGTACGAGCAGTACTTC	CATSFSGSQYEQYF
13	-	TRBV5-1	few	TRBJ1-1	TGCGCCAGCAGCCCGATGGGTGGGTTTGAAGCTTTCTTT	CASSPMGGFEAFF
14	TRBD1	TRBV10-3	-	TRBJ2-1	TGTGCCATCAGCCTTGACAGGGGTCGGGATGAGCAGTTCTTC	CAISLDRGRDEQFF
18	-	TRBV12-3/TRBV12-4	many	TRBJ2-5	TGTGCCAGCAGCCAGGGCTTTCTTACAGGCCAAGGTGCGGAGACCCAGTACTTC	CASSQGFLTGQGAETQYF
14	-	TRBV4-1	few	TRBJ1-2	TGCGCCAGCAGCCAAGCGGCGGGATTGGGTGGCTACACCTTC	CASSQAAGLGGYTF
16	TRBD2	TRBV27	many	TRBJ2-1	TGTGCCAGCCTCATTACCGGGGGGGGGGCCTACAATGAGCAGTTCTTC	CASLITGGGAYNEQFF
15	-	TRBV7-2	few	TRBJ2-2	TGTGCCAGCAGCTTAGGGACCCGTGGCGCCGGGGAGCTGTTTTTT	CASSLGTRGAGELFF
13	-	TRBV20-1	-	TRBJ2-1	TGCAGTGCTAGGGACAGCTATACCAATGAGCAGTTCTTC	CSARDSYTNEQFF
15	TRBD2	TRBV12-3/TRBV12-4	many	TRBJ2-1	TGTGCCAGCAGGGAGAGCGGGAGTTTCTACAATGAGCAGTTCTTC	CASRESGSFYNEQFF
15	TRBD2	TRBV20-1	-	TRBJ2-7	TGCAGTGCCAGGGAGACTAGCGGGAGGGCCGACGAGCAGTACTTC	CSARETSGRADEQYF
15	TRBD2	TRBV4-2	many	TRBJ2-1	TGTGCCAGCAGCCAAGCGACTAGCGCTTACAATGAGCAGTTCTTC	CASSQATSAYNEQFF
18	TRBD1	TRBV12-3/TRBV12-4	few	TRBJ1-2	TGTGCCAGCAGGCTACACGGGACAGGGGAAAGAGGGGGCTATGGCTACACCTTC	CASRLHGTGERGGYGYTF
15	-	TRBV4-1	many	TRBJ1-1	TGCGCCAGCAGCCAAGGGGGACTGAGGAACACTGAAGCTTTCTTT	CASSQGGLRNTEAFF
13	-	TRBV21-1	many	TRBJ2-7	TGTGCCAGCAGCAAAGGTCAGACCTACGAGCAGTACTTC	CASSKGQTYEQYF
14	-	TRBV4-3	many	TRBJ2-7	TGCGCCAGCAGCCAAGCCGGGACTGGATACGAGCAGTACTTC	CASSQAGTGYEQYF
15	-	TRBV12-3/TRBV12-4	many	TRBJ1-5	TGTGCCAGCAGTTTAAGGGGTACCAGCATACAGCCCCAGCATTTT	CASSLRGTSIQPQHF
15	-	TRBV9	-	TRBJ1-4	TGTGCCAGCAGTCCCGACGCTGCAACTAATGAAAAACTGTTTTTT	CASSPDAATNEKLFF
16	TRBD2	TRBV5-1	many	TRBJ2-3	TGCGCCAGCAGCTTGGAGGCTAGCGGGAAGCCAGATACGCAGTATTTT	CASSLEASGKPDTQYF
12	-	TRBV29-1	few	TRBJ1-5	TGCAGCGTTGGACTCAGCAATCAGCCCCAGCATTTT	CSVGLSNQPQHF
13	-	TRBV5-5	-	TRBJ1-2	TGTGCCAGCAGCTTGGGACAGTCCTATGGCTACACCTTC	CASSLGQSYGYTF
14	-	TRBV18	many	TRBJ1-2	TGTGCCAGCTCACCGAACAGGGCTAACTATGGCTACACCTTC	CASSPNRANYGYTF
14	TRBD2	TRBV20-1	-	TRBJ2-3	TGCAGTGCTTCAGCGGGAGTGCGTGCAGATACGCAGTATTTT	CSASAGVRADTQYF
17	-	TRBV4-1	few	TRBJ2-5	TGCGCCAGCAGCCGGGAAAGGGCTGCGGCCAGAGAAGAGACCCAGTACTTC	CASSRERAAAREETQYF